This paragraph reports one T cell receptor beta chain. Its antigen is currently unknown. The sample is drawn from a study of OX40 agonist ivuxolimab in advanced cancers. Study-level points and caveats: Among expanded peripheral T cells, antigen specificity went undetermined.

Blood sampling was done at baseline, cycle 4 day 1, and cycle 7 day 1. Trimming removed 0 bases from V and 5 bases from J; junction bases left unmatched: 7. The CDR3 extends over 16 amino acids. Germline V gives CDR1 SGHNT, CDR2 YENEEA. The data were produced by immunoSEQ multiplex PCR, yet TCRdb's version contains in-frame clones alone and is incomplete. This table holds approximately 61,000 clones, 80% found once. This specimen consisted of CD4+ or CD8+ T cells sorted from blood, obtained in a trial of the OX40 agonist ivuxolimab. This clonotype originated in an adult with an advanced solid tumor such as melanoma, head and neck, liver or kidney cancer. The rearrangement links TRBV11-3 to TRBJ2-5, with 9 positions matching TRBD2. As DNA, the CDR3 is TGTGCCAGCAGCTTAGAATTCGCGGGGGGGCCGGAGACCCAGTACTTC. Its protein is CASSLEFAGGPETQYF.